Each of the 27 T cell receptor beta chains below was sequenced from the same sample in a study of cytomegalovirus exposure and HLA in healthy donors. 13 Jbeta primers and 60 Vbeta primers were used for the PCR. Generated by immunoSEQ multiplex PCR, the TCRdb table keeps only in-frame clones and is missing some. The sample records fewer than 250,000 clones, roughly four fifths being singletons. Specimen: PBMCs. These receptors came from a woman younger than 45 in good health and CMV-seropositive.

The V gene is TRBV2, the J gene TRBJ2-5; 8 positions agree with TRBD1. Near its end, the DNA agrees better with TRBJ2-7, so the J call may be wrong. The CDR3 totals 14 residues. CDR1 SNHLY and CDR2 FYNNEI come from the germline V gene. CDR3 DNA sequence: TGTGCCAGCAGCAACCAGGGGGCTACCTACGAGCAGTACTTC. Translated: CASSNQGATYEQYF.

The chain carries TRBV27 and TRBJ2-7; D may be TRBD1 (6 bases). The germline gives CDR1 MNHEY, CDR2 SMNVEV (reference sequence). The CDR3 sequence is 14 residues long. V shed 0 bases and J shed 4 bases, with 10 bases lying between them. CDR3 region: CASSLSAGTYEQYF. Written as DNA, the CDR3 is TGTGCCAGCAGTTTATCGGCAGGGACATACGAGCAGTACTTC.

The V gene is TRBV4-1, the J gene TRBJ2-1, with 8 bases aligning to TRBD2. With 0 bases clipped from V and 4 bases from J, the junction kept 5 bases outside the gene matches. Germline V gene data show CDR1 as MGHRA and CDR2 as YSYEKL. The CDR3 has 16 amino acids. Here the CDR3 reads CASSQEAGAQYNEQFF. The DNA for the CDR3 is TGCGCCAGCAGCCAAGAAGCGGGAGCTCAATACAATGAGCAGTTCTTC.

The chain carries TRBV27 and TRBJ2-5; 7 bases agree with TRBD1. Trimming took 4 bases from V and 7 from J; bases not matched to a gene: 12. The CDR3 has 15 residues. Looked up from germline, CDR1 is MNHEY and CDR2 is SMNVEV (reference sequence). CDR3 sequence reads: CASSSPSTGSGTQYF. The CDR3 DNA is TGTGCCAGCAGTTCCCCTTCGACAGGGTCGGGGACCCAGTACTTC.

This clone occurred a few times. The rearrangement links TRBV27 to TRBJ2-3, with D perhaps matching TRBD1 (6 bases). Trimming pared 2 bases from V and 5 bases from J, leaving 8 bases between. This CDR3 region has 13 residues. Germline V gene lookup returns CDR1 MNHEY and CDR2 SMNVEV (reference sequence). The CDR3 reads CASSLVGGDTQYF. CDR3 coding DNA: TGTGCCAGCAGTTTAGTAGGGGGAGATACGCAGTATTTT.

The rearrangement joins TRBV27 to TRBJ2-7; D may be TRBD1 (6 bases). The germline V and J ends were trimmed by 7 bases and 0 bases, with 13 bases remaining between them. The CDR3 sequence is 14 residues long. Germline lookup yields CDR1 MNHEY and CDR2 SMNVEV (reference sequence). The CDR3: CASTPGQSSYEQYF. CDR3 nucleotides: TGTGCCAGCACCCCCGGACAGAGCTCCTACGAGCAGTACTTC.

V is TRBV19 and J is TRBJ1-2; a possible D gene is TRBD1 (5 bases). Germline lookup yields CDR1 LNHDA and CDR2 SQIVND (reference sequence). The CDR3 contains 13 residues. Trimming shortened V by 1 base and J by 6 bases, and 9 bases separated the two germline ends. DNA of the CDR3: TGTGCCAGTAGTATAGCAAAAGGGGATGGCTACACCTTC. Encoded protein: CASSIAKGDGYTF.

The genes are TRBV5-1 and TRBJ1-6; no clear D. Germline V gives CDR1 SGHRS, CDR2 YFSETQ. V lost 1 base, J lost 14 bases, and 13 bases lay in between. The CDR3 is 13 residues long. The DNA of the CDR3 is TGCGCCAGCAGCTTGAGCCGGGGTTTGGCCCTCCACTTT. Protein product: CASSLSRGLALHF.

The rearrangement uses TRBV5-1 and TRBJ2-1, with 9 bases fitting TRBD2. The germline gives CDR1 SGHRS, CDR2 YFSETQ. The CDR3 runs to 14 residues. The trim removed 7 bases at V and 6 bases at J, leaving 8 bases unmatched. Written as DNA, the CDR3 is TGCGCCAGCGGGCCTAGCGGGGAGATCAATGAGCAGTTCTTC. As protein: CASGPSGEINEQFF. Combining the CDR3 with reference TRBV5-1 and TRBJ2-1 gives the whole variable domain KAGVTQTPRYLIKTRGQQVTLSCSPISGHRSVSWYQQTPGQGLQFLFEYFSETQRNKGNFPGRFSGRQFSNSRSEMNVSTLELGDSALYLCASGPSGEINEQFFGPGTRLTVL.

The rearrangement links TRBV28 to TRBJ2-7, with TRBD2 identical over 14 bases. CDR1 and CDR2 (germline): MDHEN, SYDVKM. J lost 6 bases, V lost 8 bases, and 9 bases had no gene match. The CDR3 extends over 15 amino acids. The CDR3 loop reads CASLTGTSGSREQYF. As DNA, the CDR3 is TGTGCCAGCCTTACCGGGACTAGCGGGAGTCGCGAGCAGTACTTC.

The chain is built from TRBV28 and TRBJ1-5; D is possibly TRBD1 (5 bases). V was trimmed by 5 bases and J by 3 bases, leaving 11 bases between them. The CDR3 contains 14 residues. Germline-derived CDR1 and CDR2 are MDHEN and SYDVKM. The CDR3 nucleotides are TGTGCCAGCAGTAGGACACGATACAATCAGCCCCAGCATTTT. It yields the protein CASSRTRYNQPQHF.

V usage is TRBV2 and J usage is TRBJ2-2, with D maybe TRBD2 (6 bases). V was shortened by 6 bases and J by 4 bases, with 18 bases between the two germline ends. The germline CDR1 and CDR2 sequences are SNHLY and FYNNEI. The CDR3 has 16 residues. CDR3 nucleotides: TGTGCCAGCAGAAATCGGGGACTGCCGCTCACCGGGGAGCTGTTTTTT. Translated, it gives CASRNRGLPLTGELFF.

The chain employs TRBV4-1 and TRBJ1-1; 8 bases are shared with TRBD1. CDR1 is MGHRA and CDR2 is YSYEKL in the germline V gene. The CDR3 spans 14 residues. Germline trimming cut 4 bases from V and 0 bases from J; bases unmatched to any gene: 1. The CDR3 protein is CASSRTGLNTEAFF. DNA for the CDR3: TGCGCCAGCAGCCGGACAGGGTTGAACACTGAAGCTTTCTTT.

This chain uses TRBV28 with TRBJ2-5; D uncertain. CDR3 length: 11 residues. The germline V and J ends were trimmed by 5 bases and 6 bases, with 7 bases remaining between them. CDR1 is MDHEN, CDR2 SYDVKM, per germline. The CDR3 nucleotides are TGTGCCAGCAGTCCCGAGAAGACCCAGTACTTC. Translated, it gives CASSPEKTQYF.

This chain connects TRBV28 to TRBJ2-2, with TRBD2 matching 7 bases. J gave up 5 bases and V 1 base, and 4 bases lay outside the gene matches. The CDR3 is 15 residues long. Per the germline V gene, CDR1 is MDHEN and CDR2 is SYDVKM. The CDR3 is CASSLSGGGTGELFF. CDR3 bases: TGTGCCAGCAGTTTATCCGGGGGAGGGACCGGGGAGCTGTTTTTT.

This chain joins TRBV2 and TRBJ1-2; 7 bases match TRBD1. Germline loops: CDR1 SNHLY, CDR2 FYNNEI. This CDR3 is 12 amino acids long. V trimming: 5 bases; J trimming: 4 bases; junction bases outside the gene matches: 1. The CDR3 DNA is TGTGCCAGCAGTAGGGACAGCTATGGCTACACCTTC. Translating it yields CASSRDSYGYTF.

The V and J genes are TRBV25-1 and TRBJ2-3, with TRBD1 as a possible D gene (5 bases). Germline V gene data show CDR1 as MGHDK and CDR2 as SYGVNS. The CDR3 covers 15 residues. Trimming removed 3 bases at V and 2 bases at J, with 12 bases between. The CDR3 bases are TGTGCCAGCAGTGACATGCGGACAACCACAGATACGCAGTATTTT. This sequence encodes CASSDMRTTTDTQYF.

There are a few counts of this clone. V usage is TRBV27 and J usage is TRBJ2-2; 8 bases align to TRBD2. V lost 2 bases to trimming and J lost 0 bases; unmatched junction nucleotides: 2. The CDR3 has 16 amino acids. Germline loops: CDR1 MNHEY, CDR2 SMNVEV (reference sequence). The CDR3 region has the DNA TGTGCCAGCAGTTTACCGGGAGGGCCGAACACCGGGGAGCTGTTTTTT. Protein sequence: CASSLPGGPNTGELFF.

This clone is medium-sized in the sample. This sequence joins TRBV20-1 and TRBJ2-7; D is undetermined. From germline, CDR1 is DFQATT and CDR2 SNEGSKA (reference sequence). Trimming took off 7 bases at V and 7 bases at J, with 5 bases between the two ends. The CDR3 is made up of 8 amino acids. DNA of the CDR3: TGCAGTGTAGAAGAGCAGTACTTC. It encodes CSVEEQYF.

The chain recombines TRBV6-4 with TRBJ1-1, with D hard to call. V shed 4 bases and J shed 1 base, with 7 bases lying between them. Germline CDR1 and CDR2: MRHNA and SNTAGT. The CDR3 totals 13 residues. The CDR3 loop is CASSVWRNTEAFF. The DNA of the CDR3 is TGTGCCAGCAGTGTTTGGAGGAACACTGAAGCTTTCTTT.

This clone was seen more than once but under ten times. V gene TRBV7-9 combines with J gene TRBJ2-7, with TRBD2 as a possible D gene (5 bases). Looked up from germline, CDR1 is SEHNR and CDR2 is FQNEAQ (reference sequence). V lost 1 base and J lost 5, with 15 bases in between. This CDR3 is 15 amino acids long. CDR3: CASSLVGVGSDEQYF. In DNA form, the CDR3 reads TGTGCCAGCAGCTTAGTCGGGGTGGGCAGCGACGAGCAGTACTTC. The whole variable domain, remainder taken from reference TRBV7-9 and TRBJ2-7, is DTGVSQNPRHKITKRGQNVTFRCDPISEHNRLYWYRQTLGQGPEFLTYFQNEAQLEKSRLLSDRFSAERPKGSFSTLEIQRTEQGDSAMYLCASSLVGVGSDEQYFGPGTRLTVT.

A remark on this clone: An end of the junction differs from the germline gene, which may be a read error. The V call is TRBV7-9, the J call TRBJ2-3; perhaps TRBD1 as D (6 bases). CDR1 is SEHNR, CDR2 FQNEAQ, per germline (reference sequence). The CDR3 spans 12 residues. Here the CDR3 DNA reads TGTTCCAGCAGCTTAAGGGGGGATACGCAGTATTTT. The encoded protein is CSSSLRGDTQYF.

V gene TRBV19 combines with J gene TRBJ2-3; 9 bases align to TRBD2. The J segment lost 4 bases and the V segment lost 4 bases, leaving 6 bases of the junction unmatched. Germline V gene lookup returns CDR1 LNHDA and CDR2 SQIVND (reference sequence). The CDR3 runs to 15 residues. The CDR3 sequence: CASSSGRGGADTQYF. DNA for the CDR3: TGTGCCAGTAGTAGCGGGAGGGGAGGGGCAGATACGCAGTATTTT.

The chain recombines TRBV29-1 with TRBJ2-1, with D perhaps TRBD2 (5 bases). The germline V gene encodes CDR1 SQVTM and CDR2 ANQGSEA. The V and J ends lost 8 bases and 7 bases respectively, with 21 bases between them. The CDR3 sequence is 14 residues long. CDR3 in amino acids: CSTLGGWGVNEQFF. Here the CDR3 DNA reads TGCAGCACATTGGGTGGTTGGGGAGTGAATGAGCAGTTCTTC.

This chain connects TRBV27 to TRBJ1-2; 7 bases agree with TRBD1. V lost 3 bases to trimming and J lost 3 bases; unmatched junction nucleotides: 4. Germline V CDR1 and CDR2: MNHEY, SMNVEV (reference sequence). The CDR3 consists of 14 residues. CDR3 nucleotides: TGTGCCAGCAGTTTTCAAGGGGGCGACTATGGCTACACCTTC. Encoded protein: CASSFQGGDYGYTF.

The rearrangement uses TRBV19 and TRBJ1-5, with D tentatively TRBD1 (6 bases). The CDR3 runs 13 residues. CDR1 LNHDA and CDR2 SQIVND come from the germline V gene (reference sequence). Trimming took 10 bases from V and 2 from J, leaving 12 bases between them. This CDR3 reads CATSPGGNQPQHF. DNA of the CDR3: TGTGCCACCTCACCAGGGGGCAATCAGCCCCAGCATTTT.

The chain has TRBV19 and TRBJ2-7; TRBD2 is a possible D gene (6 bases). Trimming took 3 bases from V and 3 from J, leaving 21 bases between them. CDR1 LNHDA and CDR2 SQIVND come from the germline V gene (reference sequence). This CDR3 spans 17 amino acids. CDR3 sequence: CASSIRTTGLKNYEQYF. In nucleotides, the CDR3 is TGTGCCAGTAGTATTCGGACTACGGGGTTAAAAAACTACGAGCAGTACTTC.